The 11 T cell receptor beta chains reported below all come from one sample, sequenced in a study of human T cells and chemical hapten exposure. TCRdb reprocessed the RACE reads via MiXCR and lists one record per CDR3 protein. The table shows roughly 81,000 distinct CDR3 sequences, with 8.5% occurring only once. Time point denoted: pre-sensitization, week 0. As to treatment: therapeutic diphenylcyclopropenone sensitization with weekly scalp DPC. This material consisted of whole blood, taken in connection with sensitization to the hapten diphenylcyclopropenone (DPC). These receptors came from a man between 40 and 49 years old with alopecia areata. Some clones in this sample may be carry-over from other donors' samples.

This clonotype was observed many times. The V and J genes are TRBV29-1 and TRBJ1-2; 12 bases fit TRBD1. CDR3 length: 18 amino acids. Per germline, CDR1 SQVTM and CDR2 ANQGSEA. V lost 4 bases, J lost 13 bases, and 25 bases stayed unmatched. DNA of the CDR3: TGCAGCGTTGTTCCGTCCCATATAAGCGGGACAGGGGGCAATCGACCCACCTTC. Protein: CSVVPSHISGTGGNRPTF.

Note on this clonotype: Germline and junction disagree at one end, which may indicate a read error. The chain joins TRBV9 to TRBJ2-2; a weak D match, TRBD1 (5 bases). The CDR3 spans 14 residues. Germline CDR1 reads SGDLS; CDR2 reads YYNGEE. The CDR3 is CASSVSGAIGELFF. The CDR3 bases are TGTGCAAGCAGCGTAAGTGGGGCCATCGGGGAGCTGTTTTTT. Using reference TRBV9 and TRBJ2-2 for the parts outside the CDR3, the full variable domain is DSGVTQTPKHLITATGQRVTLRCSPRSGDLSVYWYQQSLDQGLQFLIQYYNGEERAKGNILERFSAQQFPDLHSELNLSSLELGDSALYFCASSVSGAIGELFFGEGSRLTVL.

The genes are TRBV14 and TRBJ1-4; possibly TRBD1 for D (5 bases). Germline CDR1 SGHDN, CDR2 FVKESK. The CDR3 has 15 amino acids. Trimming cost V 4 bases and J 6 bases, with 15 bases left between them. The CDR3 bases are TGTGCCAGCAGCCCCCTGGGACGGGAGGATGAAAAACTGTTTTTT. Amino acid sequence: CASSPLGREDEKLFF.

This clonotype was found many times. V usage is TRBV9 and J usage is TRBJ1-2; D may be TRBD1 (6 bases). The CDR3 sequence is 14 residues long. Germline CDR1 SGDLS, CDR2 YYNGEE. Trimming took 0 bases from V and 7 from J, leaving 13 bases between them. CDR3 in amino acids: CASSVDGGRSGYTF. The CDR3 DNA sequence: TGTGCCAGCAGCGTAGATGGGGGGCGCAGTGGCTACACCTTC.

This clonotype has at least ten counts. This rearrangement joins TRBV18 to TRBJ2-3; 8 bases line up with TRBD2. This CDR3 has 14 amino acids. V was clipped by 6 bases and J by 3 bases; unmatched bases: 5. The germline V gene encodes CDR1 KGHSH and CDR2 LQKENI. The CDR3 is CASSRLAGTDTQYF. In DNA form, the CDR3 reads TGTGCCAGCTCCAGGTTAGCGGGAACAGATACGCAGTATTTT.

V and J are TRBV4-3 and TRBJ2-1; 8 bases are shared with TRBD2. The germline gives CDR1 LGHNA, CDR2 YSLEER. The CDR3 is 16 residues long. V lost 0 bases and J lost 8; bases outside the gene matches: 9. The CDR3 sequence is CASSQEVASGCDEQFF. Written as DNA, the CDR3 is TGCGCCAGCAGCCAAGAGGTTGCTAGCGGGTGTGATGAGCAGTTCTTC.

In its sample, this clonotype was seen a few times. The CDR3 DNA reads as TGTGCCAGCAGTCCGGGACAAACCTACGAGCAGTACGTC. It codes for CASSPGQTYEQYV. The rearrangement uses TRBV6-1 and TRBJ2-7; tentatively, D is TRBD1 (6 bases). V lost 5 bases, J lost 2 bases, and 10 bases lay in between. This CDR3 is built from 13 residues. Germline CDR1 is MNHNS and CDR2 is SASEGT.

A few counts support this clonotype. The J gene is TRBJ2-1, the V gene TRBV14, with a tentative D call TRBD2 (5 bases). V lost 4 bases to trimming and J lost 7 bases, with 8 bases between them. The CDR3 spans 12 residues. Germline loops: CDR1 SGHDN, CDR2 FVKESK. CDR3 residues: CASSPTRNEQFF. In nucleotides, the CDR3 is TGTGCCAGCAGCCCTACTAGGAATGAGCAGTTCTTC.

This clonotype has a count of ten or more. The CDR3 DNA reads TGCGCCAGCACTAAGGGGGCGAACTATGGCTACACCTTC. The encoded protein is CASTKGANYGYTF. The V and J genes are TRBV4-1 and TRBJ1-2, with 7 bases that match TRBD1. J gave up 2 bases and V 7 bases, and 4 bases lay outside the gene matches. CDR3 length: 13 amino acids. CDR1 and CDR2 from the germline V gene are MGHRA and YSYEKL.

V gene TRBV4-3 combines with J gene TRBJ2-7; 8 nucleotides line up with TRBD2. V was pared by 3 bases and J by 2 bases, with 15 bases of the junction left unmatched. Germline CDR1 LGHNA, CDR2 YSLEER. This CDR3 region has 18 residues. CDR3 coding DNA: TGCGCCAGCAGCCATAGAATCTCTTATAGCGGGAAGACCTACGAGCAGTACTTC. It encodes CASSHRISYSGKTYEQYF.

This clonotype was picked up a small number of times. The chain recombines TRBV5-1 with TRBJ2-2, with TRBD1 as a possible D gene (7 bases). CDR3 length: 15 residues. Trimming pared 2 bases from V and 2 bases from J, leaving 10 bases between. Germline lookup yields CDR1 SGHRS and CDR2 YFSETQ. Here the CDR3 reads CASSFQGGNTGELFF. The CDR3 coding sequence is TGCGCCAGCAGCTTCCAGGGGGGAAACACCGGGGAGCTGTTTTTT.